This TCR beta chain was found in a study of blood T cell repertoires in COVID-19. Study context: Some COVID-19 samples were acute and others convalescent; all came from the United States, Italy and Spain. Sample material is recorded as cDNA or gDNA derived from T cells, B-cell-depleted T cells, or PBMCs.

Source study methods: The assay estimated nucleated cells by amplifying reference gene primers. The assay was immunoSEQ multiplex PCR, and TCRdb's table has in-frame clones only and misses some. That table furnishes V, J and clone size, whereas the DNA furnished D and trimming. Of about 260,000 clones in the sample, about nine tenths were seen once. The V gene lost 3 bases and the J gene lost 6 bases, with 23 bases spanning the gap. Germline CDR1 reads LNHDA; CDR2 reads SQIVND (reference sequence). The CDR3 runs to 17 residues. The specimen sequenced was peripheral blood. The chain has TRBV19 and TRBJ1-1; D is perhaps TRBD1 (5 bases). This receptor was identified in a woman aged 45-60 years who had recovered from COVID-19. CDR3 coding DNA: TGTGCCAGTAGTATCCCCAGGGATAAGGGCGGGAGCTCTGAAGCTTTCTTT. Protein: CASSIPRDKGGSSEAFF.